This T cell receptor beta chain comes out of a study of T cell responses to AZD1222 COVID-19 vaccine. Assay used: immunoSEQ multiplex PCR; TCRdb lists only in-frame clones, some missing. Of some 82,000 clones listed, 75% to 90% are singletons. Trimming shortened V by 1 base and J by 8 bases, and 14 bases separated the two germline ends. The CDR3 has 14 residues. Germline assignment: CDR1 SNHLY and CDR2 FYNNEI. As to this clone: What it binds is not known.

General study findings and limits: Donors were mostly white British, more females; clonal diversity possibly underestimated.

The receptor's source is an adult in good health. The sequencing used peripheral blood, collected on day 0 of AZD1222 vaccination. The rearrangement links TRBV2 to TRBJ1-2, with D possibly matching TRBD1 (6 bases). CDR3 bases: TGTGCCAGCAGTGAAGTCGGCAGGGGATTCGGCTACACCTTC. Its translation: CASSEVGRGFGYTF.